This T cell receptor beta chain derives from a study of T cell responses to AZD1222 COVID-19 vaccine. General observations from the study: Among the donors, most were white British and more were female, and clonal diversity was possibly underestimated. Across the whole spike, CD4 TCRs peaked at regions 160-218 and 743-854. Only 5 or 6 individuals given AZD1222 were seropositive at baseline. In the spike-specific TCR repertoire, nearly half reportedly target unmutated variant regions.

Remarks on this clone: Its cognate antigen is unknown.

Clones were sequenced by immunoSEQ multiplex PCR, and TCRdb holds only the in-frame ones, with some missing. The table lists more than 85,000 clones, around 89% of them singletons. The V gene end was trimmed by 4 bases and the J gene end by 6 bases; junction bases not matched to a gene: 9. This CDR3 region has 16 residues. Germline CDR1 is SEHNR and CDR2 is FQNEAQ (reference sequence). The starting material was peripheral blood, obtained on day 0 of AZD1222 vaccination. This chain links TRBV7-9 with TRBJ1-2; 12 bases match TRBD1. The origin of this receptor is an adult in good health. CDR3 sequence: CASSYGTGGVRDGYTF. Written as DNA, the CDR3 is TGTGCCAGCAGCTATGGGACAGGGGGCGTTAGGGATGGCTACACCTTC. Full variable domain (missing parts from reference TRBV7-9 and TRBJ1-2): DTGVSQNPRHKITKRGQNVTFRCDPISEHNRLYWYRQTLGQGPEFLTYFQNEAQLEKSRLLSDRFSAERPKGSFSTLEIQRTEQGDSAMYLCASSYGTGGVRDGYTFGSGTRLTVV.